This T cell receptor beta chain was sequenced for a study of T cell responses to AZD1222 COVID-19 vaccine. Study outcomes and limitations: Seropositive status at baseline applied to only six AZD1222 recipients. Sampled repertoires all dated from after the peak T cell response. CD4 TCRs linked to vaccination spanned spike, dominating at 160-218 and 743-854. Donors in the cohort were predominantly white British and more often female, and clonal diversity was possibly underestimated.

From germline, CDR1 is SEHNR and CDR2 FQNEAQ (reference sequence). This CDR3 is built from 17 residues. Trimming pared 3 bases from V and 1 base from J, leaving 17 bases between. Repertoires were generated with immunoSEQ multiplex PCR, while TCRdb's copy carries only in-frame clones and drops some. Of fewer than 120,000 clones listed, approximately 94% are singletons. This clone was seen a single time. Its matching antigen is unknown. The receptor's source is an adult who received the AZD1222 COVID-19 vaccine. Material: peripheral blood, obtained 28 days after the second AZD1222 dose. V gene TRBV7-9 combines with J gene TRBJ2-3; D gene unclear. CDR3 loop: CASSFFTHSKGTDTQYF. The CDR3 bases are TGTGCCAGCAGCTTTTTTACTCATTCAAAGGGCACAGATACGCAGTATTTT.